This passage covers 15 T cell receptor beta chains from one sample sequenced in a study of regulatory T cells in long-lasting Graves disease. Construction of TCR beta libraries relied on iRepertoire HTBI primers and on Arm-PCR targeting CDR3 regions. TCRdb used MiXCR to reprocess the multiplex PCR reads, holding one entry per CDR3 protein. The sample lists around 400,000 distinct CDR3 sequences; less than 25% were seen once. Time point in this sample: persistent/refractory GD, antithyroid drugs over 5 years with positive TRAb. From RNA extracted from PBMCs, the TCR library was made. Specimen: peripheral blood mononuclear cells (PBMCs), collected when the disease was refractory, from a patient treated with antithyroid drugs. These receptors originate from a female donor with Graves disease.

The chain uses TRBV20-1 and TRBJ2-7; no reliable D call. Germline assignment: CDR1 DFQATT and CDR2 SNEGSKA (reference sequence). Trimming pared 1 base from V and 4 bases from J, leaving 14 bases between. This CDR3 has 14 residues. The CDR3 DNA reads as TGCAGTGCTAGAGGCCTAGATCATAGTTACGAGCAGTACTTC. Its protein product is CSARGLDHSYEQYF.

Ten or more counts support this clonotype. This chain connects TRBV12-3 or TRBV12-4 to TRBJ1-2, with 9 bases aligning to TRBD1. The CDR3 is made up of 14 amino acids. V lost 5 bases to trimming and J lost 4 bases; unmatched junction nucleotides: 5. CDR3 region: CASSDTGGGYGYTF. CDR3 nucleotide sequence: TGTGCCAGCAGTGATACAGGGGGCGGCTATGGCTACACCTTC.

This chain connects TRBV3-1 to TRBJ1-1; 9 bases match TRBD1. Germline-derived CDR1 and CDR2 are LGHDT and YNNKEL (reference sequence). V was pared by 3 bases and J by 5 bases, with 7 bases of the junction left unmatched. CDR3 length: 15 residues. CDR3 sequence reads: CASSQEQGAKTEAFF. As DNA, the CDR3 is TGTGCCAGCAGCCAGGAACAGGGGGCAAAGACTGAAGCTTTCTTT.

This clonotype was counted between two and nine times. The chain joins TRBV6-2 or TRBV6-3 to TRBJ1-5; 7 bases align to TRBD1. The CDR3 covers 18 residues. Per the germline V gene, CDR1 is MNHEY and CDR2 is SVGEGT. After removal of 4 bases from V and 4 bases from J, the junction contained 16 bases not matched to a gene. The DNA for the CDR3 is TGTGCCAGCAGTTGCTCGAGCCGGACAGGTCGAATTAATCAGCCCCAGCATTTT. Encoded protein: CASSCSSRTGRINQPQHF.

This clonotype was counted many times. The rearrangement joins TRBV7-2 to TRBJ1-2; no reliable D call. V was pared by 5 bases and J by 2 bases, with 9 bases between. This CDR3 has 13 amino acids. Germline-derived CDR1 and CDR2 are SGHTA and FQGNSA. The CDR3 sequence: CASSTDGNYGYTF. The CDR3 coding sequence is TGTGCCAGCAGCACAGACGGAAACTATGGCTACACCTTC.

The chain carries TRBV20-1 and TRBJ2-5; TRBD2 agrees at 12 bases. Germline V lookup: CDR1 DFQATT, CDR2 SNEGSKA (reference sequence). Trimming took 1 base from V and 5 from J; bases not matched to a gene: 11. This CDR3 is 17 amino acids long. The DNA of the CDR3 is TGCAGTGCTAGAGGTAGTCTAGCGGGAGGGATGGTGGAGACCCAGTACTTC. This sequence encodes CSARGSLAGGMVETQYF.

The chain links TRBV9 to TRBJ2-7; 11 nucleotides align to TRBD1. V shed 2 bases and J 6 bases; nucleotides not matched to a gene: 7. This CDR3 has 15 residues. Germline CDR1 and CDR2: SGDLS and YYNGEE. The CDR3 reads CASSVAGQGASEQYF. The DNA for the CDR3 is TGTGCCAGCAGCGTGGCTGGACAGGGGGCCTCCGAGCAGTACTTC.

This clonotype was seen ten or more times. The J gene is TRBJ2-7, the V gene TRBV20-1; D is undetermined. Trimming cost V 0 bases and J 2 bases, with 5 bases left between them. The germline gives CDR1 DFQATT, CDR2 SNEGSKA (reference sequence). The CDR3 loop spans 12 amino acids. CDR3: CSARDMAYEQYF. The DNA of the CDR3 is TGCAGTGCTAGAGACATGGCCTACGAGCAGTACTTC.

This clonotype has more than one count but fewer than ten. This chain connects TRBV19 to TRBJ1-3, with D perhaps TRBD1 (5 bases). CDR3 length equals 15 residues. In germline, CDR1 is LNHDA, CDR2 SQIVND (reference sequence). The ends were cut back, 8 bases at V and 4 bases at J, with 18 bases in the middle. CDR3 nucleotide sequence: TGTGCCAGTCGCGCGCGCGGTAGGGGAGGAAACACCATATATTTT. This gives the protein CASRARGRGGNTIYF.

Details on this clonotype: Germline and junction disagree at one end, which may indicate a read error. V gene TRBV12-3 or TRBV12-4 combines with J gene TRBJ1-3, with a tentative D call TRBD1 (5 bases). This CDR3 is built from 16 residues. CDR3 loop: CASRPSSGPSGNTTYF. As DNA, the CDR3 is TGTGCCAGCAGACCCTCGTCAGGGCCCTCTGGAAACACCACATATTTT.

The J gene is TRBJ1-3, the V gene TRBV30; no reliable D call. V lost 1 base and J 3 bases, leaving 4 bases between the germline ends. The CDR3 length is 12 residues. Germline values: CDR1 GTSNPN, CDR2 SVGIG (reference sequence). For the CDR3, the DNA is TGTGCCTGGAGTGCGAATGGAAACACCATATATTTT. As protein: CAWSANGNTIYF.

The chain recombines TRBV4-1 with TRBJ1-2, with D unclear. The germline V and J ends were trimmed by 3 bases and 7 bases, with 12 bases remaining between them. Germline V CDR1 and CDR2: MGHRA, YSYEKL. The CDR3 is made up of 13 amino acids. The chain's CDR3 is CASSQGDGGGYTF. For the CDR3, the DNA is TGCGCCAGCAGCCAGGGAGACGGCGGTGGCTACACCTTC.

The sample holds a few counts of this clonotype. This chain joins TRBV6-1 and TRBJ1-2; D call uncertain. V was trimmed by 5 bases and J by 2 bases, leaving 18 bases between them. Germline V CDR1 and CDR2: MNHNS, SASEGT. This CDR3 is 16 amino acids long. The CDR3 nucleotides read TGTGCCAGCAGTCCCAACCTACAGCGAGCGAACTATGGCTACACCTTC. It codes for CASSPNLQRANYGYTF.

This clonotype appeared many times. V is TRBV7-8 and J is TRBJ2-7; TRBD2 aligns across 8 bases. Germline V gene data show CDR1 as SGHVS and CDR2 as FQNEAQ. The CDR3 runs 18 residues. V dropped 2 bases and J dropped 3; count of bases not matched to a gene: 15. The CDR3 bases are TGTGCCAGCAGCTTACGGCCCCGTCAGTGGCGGGAGGACTACGAGCAGTACTTC. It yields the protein CASSLRPRQWREDYEQYF.

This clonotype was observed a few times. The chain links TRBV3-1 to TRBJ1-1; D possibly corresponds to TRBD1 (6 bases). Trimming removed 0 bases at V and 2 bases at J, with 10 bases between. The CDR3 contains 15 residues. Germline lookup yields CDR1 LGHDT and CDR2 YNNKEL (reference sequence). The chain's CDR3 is CASSQDPRGNTEAFF. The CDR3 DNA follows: TGTGCCAGCAGCCAAGATCCCAGGGGTAACACTGAAGCTTTCTTT.